This is a list of T cell receptor beta chains from one sample in a study of cytomegalovirus exposure and HLA in healthy donors. Here immunoSEQ multiplex PCR was the method, and the copy in TCRdb shows in-frame clones only, minus some. The sample holds tens of thousands of clones, around three quarters seen once. The sample was PBMCs. The source of these receptors is a young man in good health and CMV-seropositive. Both conserved end residues are part of each CDR3. The D gene is left open where the match is weak. Clone size is not always given. Where it is, it says once, few, many or a class for expanded clones.

len	v_gene	abundance	d_gene	j_gene	CDR3nt	CDR3aa
15	TRBV7-2	-	-	TRBJ2-7	TGTGCCAGCAGCTTAGCCGGGGGTTGGCTGGAAGAGCAGTACTTC	CASSLAGGWLEEQYF
17	TRBV13	-	TRBD2	TRBJ2-5	TGTGCCAGCAGCTCAAATTGGACTAGCGGGGAACAAGAGACCCAGTACTTC	CASSSNWTSGEQETQYF
16	TRBV9	-	TRBD2	TRBJ2-3	TGTGCCAGCAGCTCACGAGCGGGGGCGAGCACAGATACGCAGTATTTT	CASSSRAGASTDTQYF
13	TRBV28	-	-	TRBJ1-5	TGTGCCAGCAGGAGGCACGGAGATCAGCCCCAGCATTTT	CASRRHGDQPQHF
18	TRBV11-2	-	TRBD1	TRBJ2-3	TGTGCCAGCAGCTTAGAGGGACAGGGGGCGGTGACTACAGATACGCAGTATTTT	CASSLEGQGAVTTDTQYF
18	TRBV4-1	-	TRBD1	TRBJ2-1	TGCGCCAGCAGCCAAGTAGGCCTTGGGGACAGGGATTCCAATGAGCAGTTCTTC	CASSQVGLGDRDSNEQFF
13	TRBV30	-	-	TRBJ1-2	TGTGCCTGGAGTGAAGCAGGGTTGAGCGGCTACACCTTC	CAWSEAGLSGYTF
13	TRBV6-1	-	-	TRBJ1-5	TGTGCCAGCAGTGGGGGCCCAGGGCAGCCCCAGCATTTT	CASSGGPGQPQHF
14	TRBV27	-	-	TRBJ2-7	TGTGCCAGCAATCCGGGACTCCAGCCCTACGAGCAGTACTTC	CASNPGLQPYEQYF
17	TRBV7-3	-	-	TRBJ2-3	TGTGCCAGCAGTCTCCCGGTGTCAGGATCAAGCACAGATACGCAGTATTTT	CASSLPVSGSSTDTQYF
15	TRBV7-7	-	-	TRBJ2-1	TGTGCCAGCAGCTCGACCCAGGGACCGGGGGATGAGCAGTTCTTC	CASSSTQGPGDEQFF
16	TRBV9	once	-	TRBJ2-3	TGTGCCAGCAGCGTCGAAGTAGGAGGTCGCTCAGATACGCAGTATTTT	CASSVEVGGRSDTQYF
14	TRBV6-4	few	-	TRBJ2-3	TGTGCCAGCAGTGACTCCAAGGGGGCAGATACGCAGTATTTT	CASSDSKGADTQYF
14	TRBV5-6	-	-	TRBJ2-2	TGTGCCAGCAGCCCTCTAGGGAACACCGGGGAGCTGTTTTTT	CASSPLGNTGELFF
15	TRBV7-9	-	-	TRBJ1-6	TGTTCCAGCAGCTTAGTACTGGGGGGGGAGTCACCCCTCCACTTT	CSSSLVLGGESPLHF
13	TRBV6-5	few	-	TRBJ1-5	TGTGCCAGCAGTTGGACAGTCAATCAGCCCCAGCATTTT	CASSWTVNQPQHF
14	TRBV6-1	medium-sized	TRBD2	TRBJ2-2	TGTGCCAGCAGTGAAGGGACTAGCACCGGGGAGCTGTTTTTT	CASSEGTSTGELFF
13	TRBV25-1	-	-	TRBJ1-3	TGTGCCAGCAGTTCAGGGTTAGGGGACACCATATATTTT	CASSSGLGDTIYF
15	TRBV18	-	-	TRBJ1-3	TGTGCCAGCTCACCCGTCTTGGCCGCTGGAAACACCATATATTTT	CASSPVLAAGNTIYF
15	TRBV18	-	-	TRBJ2-3	TGTGCCAGCTCACTCGCGCCGCCTAGCACAGATACGCAGTATTTT	CASSLAPPSTDTQYF
15	TRBV2	-	-	TRBJ2-7	TGTGCCAGCAGTGTCCAGGGGATAGGGAGCTACGAGCAGTACTTC	CASSVQGIGSYEQYF
14	TRBV9	-	-	TRBJ1-1	TGTGCCAGCAGCGTAAACGGGAGGAACACTGAAGCTTTCTTT	CASSVNGRNTEAFF
14	TRBV10-3	-	TRBD1	TRBJ1-4	TGTGCCATCAGTGACAGGGGGGCTAATGAAAAACTGTTTTTT	CAISDRGANEKLFF
14	TRBV2	-	-	TRBJ2-7	TGTGCCAGCAGTCGGTCAGGGAACTTACGAGGGCAGTACTTC	CASSRSGNLRGQYF
17	TRBV19	-	-	TRBJ1-5	TGTGCCAGTAGACGATCCCCCGACGGGGTACGTCGTCAGCCCCAGCATTTT	CASRRSPDGVRRQPQHF
15	TRBV14	-	-	TRBJ2-7	TGTGCCAGCAGCCAAGAAACAGGACCATCCTACGAGCAGTACTTC	CASSQETGPSYEQYF
14	TRBV9	-	-	TRBJ2-2	TGTGCCAGCAGCTTCCTCCCGGGCACCGGGGAGCTGTTTTTT	CASSFLPGTGELFF
12	TRBV7-3	few	-	TRBJ1-1	TGTGCCAGCAGCTTAGGAGGCGGGGAAGCTTTCTTT	CASSLGGGEAFF
16	TRBV5-5	-	TRBD1	TRBJ1-5	TGTGCCAGCAGCCTAACAGGGGGCATGGGCAATCAGCCCCAGCATTTT	CASSLTGGMGNQPQHF
13	TRBV2	-	-	TRBJ2-1	TGTGCCACCGGAGTCACCTCCTACAATGAGCAGTTCTTC	CATGVTSYNEQFF
14	TRBV11-2	-	-	TRBJ2-1	TGTGCCAGCAGCCCCGACAGGTTCTACAATGAGCAGTTCTTC	CASSPDRFYNEQFF
15	TRBV7-9	-	-	TRBJ2-3	TGTGCCAGCAGCTTAGTAGTGAACCCCACAGATACGCAGTATTTT	CASSLVVNPTDTQYF
13	TRBV7-9	-	-	TRBJ2-5	TGTGCCAGCAGCCGGGGGAACCAAGAGACCCAGTACTTC	CASSRGNQETQYF
14	TRBV2	-	TRBD1	TRBJ2-1	TGTGCCAGCAGTGGAGCGGACAGGCACAATGAGCAGTTCTTC	CASSGADRHNEQFF
14	TRBV5-8	-	TRBD2	TRBJ2-5	TGTGCCAGCAGCCTGACTAGCGGGGTTGAGACCCAGTACTTC	CASSLTSGVETQYF
15	TRBV4-1	once	TRBD1	TRBJ2-5	TGCGCCAGCAGCCACGCCGACAGGGACCAAGAGACCCAGTACTTC	CASSHADRDQETQYF
13	TRBV28	-	TRBD1	TRBJ1-2	TGTGCCATCCGGGACGACAGGGTTTATGGCTACACCTTC	CAIRDDRVYGYTF
13	TRBV7-9	-	-	TRBJ2-5	TGTGCCAGCAGCTTGTACAGCCAAGAGACCCAGTACTTC	CASSLYSQETQYF
16	TRBV5-6	few	TRBD1	TRBJ2-7	TGTGCCAGCAGCTTGTGGACAGGGCAATACTCCTACGAGCAGTACTTC	CASSLWTGQYSYEQYF
16	TRBV7-9	-	-	TRBJ1-1	TGTGCCAGCAGCTTTACAGGGATGGGGGCAGGCACTGAAGCTTTCTTT	CASSFTGMGAGTEAFF
15	TRBV5-1	-	-	TRBJ1-3	TGCGCCAGCAGGCCAGATGGACTCTCTGGAAACACCATATATTTT	CASRPDGLSGNTIYF
14	TRBV5-5	few	-	TRBJ1-1	TGTGCCAGCAGCTTGATGCAGGTGAACACTGAAGCTTTCTTT	CASSLMQVNTEAFF
13	TRBV6-4	once	-	TRBJ2-2	TGTGCCAGCAGTTCCAGGGACACCGGGGAGCTGTTTTTT	CASSSRDTGELFF
16	TRBV25-1	-	TRBD1	TRBJ1-5	TGTGCCAGCAGTGAATATTCGGGGACAGACAATCAGCCCCAGCATTTT	CASSEYSGTDNQPQHF
15	TRBV9	-	TRBD1	TRBJ2-4	TGTGCCAGCTCTGGACAGGGGTTCGCCAAAAACATTCAGTACTTC	CASSGQGFAKNIQYF
17	TRBV7-9	-	TRBD1	TRBJ1-1	TGTGCCAGCAGCGCGAGGGACAGGGGGATTCCGAACACTGAAGCTTTCTTT	CASSARDRGIPNTEAFF
16	TRBV4-1	-	-	TRBJ2-2	TGCGCCAGCAGCCAAGGGGAAATCAGGGGCGACGGGGAGCTGTTTTTT	CASSQGEIRGDGELFF
12	TRBV6-5	-	-	TRBJ2-1	TGTGCCAGCAGGGAGCTCGGGGATGAGCAGTTCTTC	CASRELGDEQFF
12	TRBV4-2	once	-	TRBJ2-1	TGTGCCAGCAGCCAAGTCTACGGGGAGCAGTTCTTC	CASSQVYGEQFF
14	TRBV13	-	TRBD1	TRBJ2-5	TGTGCCAGCAGCCGGCCAGGGGGCGCAGAGACCCAGTACTTC	CASSRPGGAETQYF
12	TRBV29-1	-	-	TRBJ1-2	TGCAGCGCTGCGGGAAAGATCCATGGCTACACCTTC	CSAAGKIHGYTF